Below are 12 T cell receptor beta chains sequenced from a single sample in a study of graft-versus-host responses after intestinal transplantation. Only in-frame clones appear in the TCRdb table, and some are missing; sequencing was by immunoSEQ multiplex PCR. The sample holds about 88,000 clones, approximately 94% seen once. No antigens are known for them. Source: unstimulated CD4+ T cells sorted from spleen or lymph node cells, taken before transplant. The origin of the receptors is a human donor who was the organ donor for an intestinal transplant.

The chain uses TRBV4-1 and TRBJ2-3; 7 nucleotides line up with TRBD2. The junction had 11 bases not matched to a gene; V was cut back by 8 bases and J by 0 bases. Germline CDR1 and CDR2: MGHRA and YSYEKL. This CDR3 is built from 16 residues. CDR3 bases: TGCGCCAGCCGATGGGGGGGAGGGATTAGCACAGATACGCAGTATTTT. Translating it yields CASRWGGGISTDTQYF.

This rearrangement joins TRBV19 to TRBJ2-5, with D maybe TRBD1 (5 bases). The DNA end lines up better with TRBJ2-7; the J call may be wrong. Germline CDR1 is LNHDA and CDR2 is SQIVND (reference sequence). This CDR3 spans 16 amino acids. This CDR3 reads CASSIDVGQGGYEQYF. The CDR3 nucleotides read TGTGCCAGTAGTATAGATGTTGGTCAGGGTGGGTACGAGCAGTACTTC.

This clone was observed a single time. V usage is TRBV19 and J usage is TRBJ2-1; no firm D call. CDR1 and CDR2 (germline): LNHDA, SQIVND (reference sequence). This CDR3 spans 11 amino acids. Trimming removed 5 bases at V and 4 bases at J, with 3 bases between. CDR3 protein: CASSFYNEQFF. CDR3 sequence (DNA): TGTGCCAGTAGTTTTTACAATGAGCAGTTCTTC. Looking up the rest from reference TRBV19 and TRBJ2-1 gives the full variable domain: DGGITQSPKYLFRKEGQNVTLSCEQNLNHDAMYWYRQDPGQGLRLIYYSQIVNDFQKGDIAEGYSVSREKKESFPLTVTSAQKNPTAFYLCASSFYNEQFFGPGTRLTVL.

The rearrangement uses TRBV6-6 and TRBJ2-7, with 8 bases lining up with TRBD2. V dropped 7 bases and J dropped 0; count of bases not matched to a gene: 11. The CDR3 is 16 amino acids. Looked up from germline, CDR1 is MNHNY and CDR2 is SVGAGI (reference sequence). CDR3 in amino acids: CASNHNAAGASYEQYF. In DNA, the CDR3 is TGTGCCAGCAATCACAACGCAGCGGGGGCCTCCTACGAGCAGTACTTC.

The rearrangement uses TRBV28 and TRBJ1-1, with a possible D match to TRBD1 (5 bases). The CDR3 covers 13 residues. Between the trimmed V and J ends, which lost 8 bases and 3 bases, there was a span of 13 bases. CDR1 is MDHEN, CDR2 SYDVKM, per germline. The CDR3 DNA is TGTGCCAGCGGCTGGGGCCGGGACACTGAAGCTTTCTTT. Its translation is CASGWGRDTEAFF. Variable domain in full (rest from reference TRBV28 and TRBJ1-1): DVKVTQSSRYLVKRTGEKVFLECVQDMDHENMFWYRQDPGLGLRLIYFSYDVKMKEKGDIPEGYSVSREKKERFSLILESASTNQTSMYLCASGWGRDTEAFFGQGTRLTVV.

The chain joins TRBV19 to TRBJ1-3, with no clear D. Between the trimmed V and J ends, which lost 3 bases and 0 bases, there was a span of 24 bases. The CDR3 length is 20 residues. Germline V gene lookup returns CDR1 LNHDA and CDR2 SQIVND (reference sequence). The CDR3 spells CASSILITYGKTHSGNTIYF. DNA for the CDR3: TGTGCCAGTAGTATTTTGATTACATATGGAAAAACTCACTCTGGAAACACCATATATTTT.

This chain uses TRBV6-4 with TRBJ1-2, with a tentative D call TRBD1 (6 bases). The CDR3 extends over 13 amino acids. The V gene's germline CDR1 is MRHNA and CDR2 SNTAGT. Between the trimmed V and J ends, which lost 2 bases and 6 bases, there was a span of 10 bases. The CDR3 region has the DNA TGTGCCAGCAGTGACGTGCCAGGGGATGGCTACACCTTC. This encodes CASSDVPGDGYTF.

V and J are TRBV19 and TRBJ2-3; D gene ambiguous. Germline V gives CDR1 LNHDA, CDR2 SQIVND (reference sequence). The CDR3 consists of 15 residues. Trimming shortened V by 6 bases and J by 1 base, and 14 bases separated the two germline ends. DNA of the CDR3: TGTGCCAGTAGGCCGCAGTGGAGAGGCACAGATACGCAGTATTTT. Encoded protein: CASRPQWRGTDTQYF.

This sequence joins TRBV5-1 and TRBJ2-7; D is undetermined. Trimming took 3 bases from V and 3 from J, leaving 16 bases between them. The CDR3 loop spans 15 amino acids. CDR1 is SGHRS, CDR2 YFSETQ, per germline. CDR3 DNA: TGCGCCAGCAGCTCGAACATCGGCACCCTCTACGAGCAGTACTTC. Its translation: CASSSNIGTLYEQYF.

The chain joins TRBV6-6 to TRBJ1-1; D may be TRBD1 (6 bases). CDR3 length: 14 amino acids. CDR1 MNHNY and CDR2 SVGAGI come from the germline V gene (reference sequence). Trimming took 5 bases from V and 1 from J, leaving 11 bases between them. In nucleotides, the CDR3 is TGTGCCAGCAGTCGGGCAGGGGAGAACACTGAAGCTTTCTTT. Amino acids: CASSRAGENTEAFF.

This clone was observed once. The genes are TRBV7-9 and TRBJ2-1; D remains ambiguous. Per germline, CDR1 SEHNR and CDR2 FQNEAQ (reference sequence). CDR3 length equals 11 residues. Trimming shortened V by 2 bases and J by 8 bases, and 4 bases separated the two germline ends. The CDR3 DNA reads TGTGCCAGCAGCTTAAAGGATGAGCAGTTCTTC. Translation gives CASSLKDEQFF.

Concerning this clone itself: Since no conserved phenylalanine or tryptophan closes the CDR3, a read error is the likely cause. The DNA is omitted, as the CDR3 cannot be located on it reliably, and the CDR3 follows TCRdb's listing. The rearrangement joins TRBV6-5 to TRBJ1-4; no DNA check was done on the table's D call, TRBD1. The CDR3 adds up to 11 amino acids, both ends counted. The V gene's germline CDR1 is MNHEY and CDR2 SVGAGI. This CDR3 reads CASSERDSELY.